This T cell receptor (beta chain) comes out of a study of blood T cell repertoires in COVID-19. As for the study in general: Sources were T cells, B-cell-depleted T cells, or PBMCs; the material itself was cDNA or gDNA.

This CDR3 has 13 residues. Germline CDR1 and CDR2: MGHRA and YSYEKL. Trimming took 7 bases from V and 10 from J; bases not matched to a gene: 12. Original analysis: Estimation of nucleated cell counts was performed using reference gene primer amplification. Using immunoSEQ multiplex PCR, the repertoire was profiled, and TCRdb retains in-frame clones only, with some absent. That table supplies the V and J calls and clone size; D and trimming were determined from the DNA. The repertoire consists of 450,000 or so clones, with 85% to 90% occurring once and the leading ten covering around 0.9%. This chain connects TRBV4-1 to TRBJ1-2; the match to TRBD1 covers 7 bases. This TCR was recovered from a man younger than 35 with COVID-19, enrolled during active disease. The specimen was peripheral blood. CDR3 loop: CASTQGQTMVYTF. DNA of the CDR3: TGCGCCAGCACCCAGGGACAGACTATGGTCTACACCTTC.